These T cell receptor beta chains were read from a single sample in a study of cytomegalovirus exposure and HLA in healthy donors. The method was immunoSEQ multiplex PCR; TCRdb's version includes in-frame clones alone and lacks a portion of them. The repertoire holds roughly 200,000 clones, with approximately 86% as singletons. The sample consisted of PBMCs. The receptors derive from a woman between 25 and 40 years old in good health and CMV-seronegative. Both conserved end residues are part of each CDR3. Fields, in order: clone size, D gene, J gene, V gene, CDR3 protein, CDR3 DNA. A D gene is named only where the DNA matches it firmly. Clone size, where shown, is once, few, many, or a class for clones that have expanded.

NA NA TRBJ2-4 TRBV2 CASNDAGLGNIQYF TGTGCCAGCAATGACGCGGGATTGGGTAACATTCAGTACTTC
NA NA TRBJ1-1 TRBV6-1 CASSVPTSNTEAFF TGTGCCAGCAGTGTTCCCACTTCGAACACTGAAGCTTTCTTT
few TRBD1 TRBJ2-7 TRBV7-6 CASSSYTGGAYEQYF TGTGCCAGCAGCTCCTATACAGGGGGAGCCTACGAGCAGTACTTC
NA TRBD1 TRBJ1-2 TRBV5-4 CASSLGQGRYGYTF TGTGCCAGCAGCTTGGGACAGGGACGCTATGGCTACACCTTC
NA TRBD2 TRBJ2-5 TRBV28 CASNQAGAGEETQYF TGTGCCAGCAATCAAGCGGGAGCCGGGGAAGAGACCCAGTACTTC
once TRBD1 TRBJ2-3 TRBV7-6 CASSPAGTGLRYF TGTGCCAGCAGCCCAGCTGGGACAGGGTTGCGGTATTTT
few TRBD1 TRBJ2-1 TRBV19 CASRRQGAVNEQFF TGTGCCAGTAGACGACAGGGGGCGGTGAATGAGCAGTTCTTC
few TRBD2 TRBJ2-7 TRBV7-9 CASSLASGVLEQYF TGTGCCAGCAGCTTAGCTAGCGGGGTGCTCGAGCAGTACTTC
NA NA TRBJ2-1 TRBV19 CASSIDGQLGYNEQFF TGTGCCAGTAGTATAGACGGACAGCTCGGGTACAATGAGCAGTTCTTC
once TRBD2 TRBJ2-7 TRBV10-1 CASSELAGFGEQYF TGCGCCAGCAGTGAGCTAGCGGGGTTTGGCGAGCAGTACTTC
once TRBD2 TRBJ2-3 TRBV6-5 CASKGLAGSTDTQYF TGTGCCAGCAAGGGACTAGCGGGGAGCACAGATACGCAGTATTTT
few NA TRBJ1-2 TRBV29-1 CSAELGHGYTF TGCAGCGCCGAGCTGGGGCATGGCTACACCTTC
NA TRBD1 TRBJ2-2 TRBV29-1 CSVDRADTGELFF TGCAGCGTAGACAGGGCGGACACCGGGGAGCTGTTTTTT
NA NA TRBJ2-3 TRBV19 CASSTRLLGRTDTQYF TGTGCCAGTAGTACCCGCCTTCTTGGGAGAACAGATACGCAGTATTTT
NA NA TRBJ2-1 TRBV11-1 CASSPVVAYNEQFF TGTGCCAGCAGCCCCGTGGTAGCCTACAATGAGCAGTTCTTC
NA TRBD1 TRBJ1-5 TRBV19 CASSIPGQGNQPQHF TGTGCCAGTAGTATCCCGGGACAGGGAAACCAGCCCCAGCATTTT
NA NA TRBJ2-3 TRBV7-2 CASSLDGSEGDTQYF TGTGCCAGCAGCTTGGACGGGAGTGAGGGAGATACGCAGTATTTT
NA TRBD2 TRBJ2-7 TRBV19 CASSNTAGVAHEQYF TGTGCCAGTAGCAATACGGCGGGAGTAGCCCACGAGCAGTACTTC
NA NA TRBJ2-5 TRBV5-1 CASSLELGGQETQYF TGCGCCAGCAGCTTGGAGCTAGGCGGCCAAGAGACCCAGTACTTC
NA NA TRBJ2-7 TRBV6-1 CASTEAWRGTYEQYF TGTGCCAGTACTGAGGCCTGGAGGGGCACCTACGAGCAGTACTTC
NA TRBD2 TRBJ2-7 TRBV6-5 CASKILADRSYEQYF TGTGCCAGCAAAATCCTAGCGGACCGCTCCTACGAGCAGTACTTC
NA TRBD1 TRBJ1-1 TRBV28 CASSARGRGGMTEAFF TGTGCCAGCAGTGCCAGGGGGCGTGGGGGGATGACTGAAGCTTTCTTT
NA NA TRBJ2-5 TRBV5-1 CASSLEPSAETQYF TGCGCCAGCAGCTTGGAGCCATCAGCGGAGACCCAGTACTTC
NA TRBD2 TRBJ2-1 TRBV4-1 CASSQDVAGGAGGEQFF TGCGCCAGCAGCCAAGACGTAGCGGGGGGGGCGGGAGGTGAGCAGTTCTTC
once TRBD2 TRBJ2-1 TRBV29-1 CSVATSGAYNEQFF TGCAGCGTCGCCACTAGCGGAGCCTACAATGAGCAGTTCTTC
NA TRBD2 TRBJ2-7 TRBV5-4 CASSLSYIGGAGYEQYF TGTGCCAGCAGCTTGTCGTACATCGGGGGGGCGGGGTACGAGCAGTACTTC
NA NA TRBJ1-1 TRBV18 CASSPSRGNTEAFF TGTGCCAGCTCACCAAGTCGGGGGAACACTGAAGCTTTCTTT
NA NA TRBJ2-5 TRBV7-7 CASSWRTQETQYF TGTGCTAGCAGCTGGAGGACTCAAGAGACCCAGTACTTC
NA TRBD1 TRBJ2-1 TRBV5-1 CASSWGQGGNEQFF TGCGCCAGCAGCTGGGGACAGGGTGGAAATGAGCAGTTCTTC
NA TRBD1 TRBJ1-3 TRBV5-1 CASSLRGHRGPPDSGNTIYF TGCGCCAGCAGCTTGCGGGGACACAGGGGGCCTCCCGACTCTGGAAACACCATATATTTT
few NA TRBJ1-2 TRBV5-1 CASRRSEGTPNYGYTF TGCGCCAGCAGGAGATCAGAAGGGACACCTAACTATGGCTACACCTTC
NA TRBD2 TRBJ2-3 TRBV7-6 CASSSVAGGIDTQYF TGTGCCAGCAGCTCGGTAGCGGGAGGAATAGATACGCAGTATTTT
NA TRBD1 TRBJ1-2 TRBV7-9 CASSPEAGGYTF TGTGCCAGCAGCCCAGAAGCAGGGGGTTACACCTTC
NA NA TRBJ1-1 TRBV5-1 CASSLDAGLRAFF TGCGCCAGCAGCTTGGATGCAGGGCTGCGAGCTTTCTTT
NA TRBD2 TRBJ2-2 TRBV5-4 CASNLAGGTGELFF TGTGCCAGCAACCTAGCGGGGGGCACCGGGGAGCTGTTTTTT
NA NA TRBJ2-7 TRBV6-5 CASSYSPLGAHYEQYF TGTGCCAGCAGTTACTCGCCCCTTGGGGCTCACTACGAGCAGTACTTC